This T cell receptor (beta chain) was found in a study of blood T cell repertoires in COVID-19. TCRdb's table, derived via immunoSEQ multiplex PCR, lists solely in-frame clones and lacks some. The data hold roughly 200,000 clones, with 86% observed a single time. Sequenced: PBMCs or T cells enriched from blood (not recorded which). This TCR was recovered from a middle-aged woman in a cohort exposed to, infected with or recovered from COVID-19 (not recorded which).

CDR3 protein: CASSLLSGSYNEQFF. The DNA of the CDR3 is TGCGCCAGCAGCTTGCTTAGCGGGAGCTACAATGAGCAGTTCTTC. The J gene is TRBJ2-1, the V gene TRBV5-1, with TRBD2 matching 9 bases. The V gene's germline CDR1 is SGHRS and CDR2 YFSETQ. The J segment lost 3 bases and the V segment lost 1 base, leaving 2 bases of the junction unmatched. This CDR3 has 15 residues.